This T cell receptor (beta chain) was identified during a study of technical replicates of blood from a few donors (dated by TCRdb to about 2017). Library preparation employed the immunoSEQ multiplex PCR assay. This immuneACCESS table, as held by TCRdb, lists in-frame sequences with V and J called but not all clones. Of the missing ones, under half trace to an unresolved V gene in checked studies; the others have no known cause. The sample records 30,000 to 40,000 clones, about 92% of which are singletons. Jointly, the top ten make up under 4.5% of the sample. The germline V gene gives CDR1 as LGHNT and CDR2 as FRNRAP. The cysteine opens and the phenylalanine closes a CDR3 of 13 amino acids. CDR3 DNA is the only sequence kept; it has 39 bases, read in frame from the first base. V is pared back by 4 bases and J by 7 bases, with 13 bases lying between the germline termini. To note about this clone: Its antigen remains undetermined. The input lacks base qualities; no much larger clone sits a single base away.

The chain is assembled from TRBV12-5 and TRBJ1-2; the D gene cannot be named for sure. The sequenced material came from PBMCs. The receptor was isolated from a human donor in good health. Some clones in this sample may be carry-over from other donors' samples. The nucleotides read TGTGCTAGTGGTTCCCAGACGGACTCTGGCTACACCTTC. The encoded protein is CASGSQTDSGYTF.